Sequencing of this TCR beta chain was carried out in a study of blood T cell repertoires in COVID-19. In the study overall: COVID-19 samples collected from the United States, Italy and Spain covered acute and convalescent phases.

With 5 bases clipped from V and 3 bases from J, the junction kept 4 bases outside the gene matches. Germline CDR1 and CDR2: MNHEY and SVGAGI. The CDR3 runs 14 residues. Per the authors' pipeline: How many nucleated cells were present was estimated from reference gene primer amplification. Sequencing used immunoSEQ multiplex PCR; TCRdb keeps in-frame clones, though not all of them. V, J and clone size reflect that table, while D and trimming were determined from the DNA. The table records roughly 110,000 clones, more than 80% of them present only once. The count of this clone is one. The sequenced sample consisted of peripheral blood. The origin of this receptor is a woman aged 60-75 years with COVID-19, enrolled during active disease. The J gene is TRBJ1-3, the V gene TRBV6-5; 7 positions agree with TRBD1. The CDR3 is CASSLQGFGNTIYF. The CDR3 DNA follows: TGTGCCAGCAGTCTACAGGGGTTTGGAAACACCATATATTTT.